This TCR beta chain originates from a study of immune evolution from preneoplasia to lung adenocarcinoma. Regarding the study as a whole: Later-stage lesions seemingly showed higher T cell density and diversity than normal lung. From normal lung to invasive adenocarcinoma, top clone frequencies appeared to decrease.

Germline V CDR1 and CDR2: SGHTA, FQGNSA. CDR3 length: 15 residues. Trimming stripped 5 bases from V and 0 bases from J, with 12 bases between. Some clones are missing from TCRdb's copy, which holds only in-frame ones; the method was immunoSEQ multiplex PCR. The sample records thousands of clones, roughly 80% being singletons. Between the mid-2010s and the late 2010s, patients underwent resection in Japan or China. Two lung cancer pathologists independently confirmed each histologic diagnosis. For this clone: Its target is not known.

Sequenced input: FFPE adjacent normal lung tissue. V and J are TRBV7-2 and TRBJ2-3, with no clear D. The receptor comes from a donor aged 70 or over with lung adenocarcinoma. The CDR3 protein is CASSADFFSTDTQYF. CDR3 coding DNA: TGTGCCAGCAGCGCAGACTTCTTTAGCACAGATACGCAGTATTTT.